What follows are 13 T cell receptor beta chains derived from one specimen sequenced in a study of blood T cell repertoires in COVID-19 (dated by TCRdb to 2020 to 2022). Receptor amplification or capture employed the immunoSEQ multiplex PCR assay. TCRdb's version of the immuneACCESS table is confined to in-frame rearrangements and falls short of the full clone set. An unresolved V gene accounts for under half of the shortfall where checked; the remainder is of unknown origin. This sample holds under 400,000 clones; about nine tenths were observed only once. The top ten clones comprise 2.9% of the sample. Source material: peripheral blood. The receptors stem from a woman younger than 45 with COVID-19, enrolled during active disease.

V and J are TRBV2 and TRBJ1-4; TRBD1 agrees at 7 bases. Germline lookup yields CDR1 SNHLY and CDR2 FYNNEI. The CDR3 spans 14 residues. The ends lost 6 bases at V and 4 bases at J; junction bases unmatched: 5. CDR3 loop: CASSAQGFNEKLFF. The CDR3 DNA follows: TGTGCCAGCAGCGCACAGGGGTTTAATGAAAAACTGTTTTTT.

The J gene is TRBJ2-1, the V gene TRBV19; TRBD2 agrees at 7 bases. From germline, CDR1 is LNHDA and CDR2 SQIVND (reference sequence). This CDR3 spans 11 amino acids. J was trimmed by 14 bases and V by 7 bases; bases with no gene match: 8. The CDR3 protein is CASTPGEGEFF. CDR3 bases: TGTGCCAGTACCCCCGGGGAGGGTGAGTTCTTC. Full variable domain (outside the CDR3, taken from reference TRBV19 and TRBJ2-1): DGGITQSPKYLFRKEGQNVTLSCEQNLNHDAMYWYRQDPGQGLRLIYYSQIVNDFQKGDIAEGYSVSREKKESFPLTVTSAQKNPTAFYLCASTPGEGEFFGPGTRLTVL.

Comments on this clone: At one end, the junction sequence differs from germline, possibly due to a read error. The J gene is TRBJ1-2, the V gene TRBV10-1; the match to TRBD1 covers 8 bases. Looked up from germline, CDR1 is WNHNN and CDR2 is SYGVQD (reference sequence). This CDR3 comprises 15 residues. In nucleotides, the CDR3 is TGCGCCAGCCGTGAGCCGGACAGGGAGATCTATGGCTACACCTTC. Protein sequence: CASREPDREIYGYTF.

Concerning this clone: This same CDR3 is encoded by further DNA sequences in the sample. J is TRBJ2-2 and V is TRBV5-1; D ambiguous. Germline V lookup: CDR1 SGHRS, CDR2 YFSETQ. The V and J ends lost 2 bases and 1 base respectively, with 6 bases between them. This CDR3 is 14 amino acids long. The CDR3 protein is CASSLALNTGELFF. CDR3 sequence (DNA): TGCGCCAGCAGCTTAGCCTTGAACACCGGGGAGCTGTTTTTT.

The genes are TRBV5-4 and TRBJ1-1; D gene uncertain. The CDR3 runs to 12 residues. V was shortened by 3 bases and J by 2 bases, with 5 bases between the two germline ends. Germline lookup yields CDR1 SGHNT and CDR2 YYREEE (reference sequence). CDR3 sequence: CASSSQNTEAFF. The CDR3 DNA sequence: TGTGCCAGCAGCTCCCAAAACACTGAAGCTTTCTTT.

Points on this clone: The sample has other DNA sequences that encode this CDR3 too. The chain links TRBV18 to TRBJ2-7; tentatively, D is TRBD1 (6 bases). V was shortened by 2 bases and J by 3 bases, with 8 bases between the two germline ends. The CDR3 runs to 13 residues. Germline values: CDR1 KGHSH, CDR2 LQKENI. CDR3 region: CASSPGTSYEQYF. DNA of the CDR3: TGTGCCAGCTCACCAGGGACAAGCTACGAGCAGTACTTC.

This rearrangement joins TRBV5-6 to TRBJ2-7; 8 bases are shared with TRBD2. CDR1 is SGHDT and CDR2 is YYEEEE in the germline V gene. V gave up 5 bases and J gave up 2 bases; unmatched junction bases: 9. This CDR3 has 15 amino acids. The CDR3 sequence is CASSRQLAVAYEQYF. The CDR3 DNA is TGTGCCAGCAGTCGACAACTAGCGGTCGCCTACGAGCAGTACTTC.

The chain employs TRBV7-9 and TRBJ2-3, with TRBD2 matching over 8 bases. This CDR3 comprises 15 residues. V trimming: 7 bases; J trimming: 0 bases; junction bases outside the gene matches: 6. Per germline, CDR1 SEHNR and CDR2 FQNEAQ (reference sequence). CDR3 DNA: TGTGCCAGCATCCCCGGGGGGGCGAGCACAGATACGCAGTATTTT. It is translated as CASIPGGASTDTQYF.

This chain uses TRBV25-1 with TRBJ2-7; TRBD2 agrees at 8 bases. The germline V gene encodes CDR1 MGHDK and CDR2 SYGVNS. This CDR3 comprises 15 residues. After removal of 3 bases from V and 5 bases from J, the junction contained 9 bases not matched to a gene. CDR3 DNA: TGTGCCAGCAGTGATGTGGCAGCGGGAGTTCACGAGCAGTACTTC. It translates to CASSDVAAGVHEQYF.

This chain uses TRBV5-1 with TRBJ2-5, with a weak D call TRBD1 (9 bases). Germline CDR1 reads SGHRS; CDR2 reads YFSETQ. The V and J ends lost 3 bases and 0 bases respectively, with 30 bases between them. The CDR3 contains 21 residues. The CDR3 bases are TGCGCCAGCAGCTCTCCTACAGGGGGCCTTGAGACTAGCGCGTACCAAGAGACCCAGTACTTC. Translating gives CASSSPTGGLETSAYQETQYF.

The rearrangement links TRBV19 to TRBJ1-5; 9 bases agree with TRBD1. V was clipped by 3 bases and J by 7 bases; unmatched bases: 7. The CDR3 spans 15 residues. Germline V gene sequence: CDR1 LNHDA, CDR2 SQIVND (reference sequence). Here the CDR3 DNA reads TGTGCCAGTAGTATCCGGGACAGGGAAGGCCAGCCCCAGCATTTT. It encodes CASSIRDREGQPQHF.

This chain's CDR3 is CASRKTSGTLNEQFF. In DNA form, the CDR3 reads TGCGCCAGCAGAAAGACTAGCGGGACCCTCAATGAGCAGTTCTTC. The V call is TRBV10-2, the J call TRBJ2-1; TRBD2 matches at 11 bases. The CDR3 length is 15 residues. Germline V gene sequence: CDR1 WSHSY, CDR2 SAAADI. V shed 6 bases and J 6 bases; nucleotides not matched to a gene: 7.

This rearrangement joins TRBV29-1 to TRBJ1-1; D call uncertain. There are 11 residues in the CDR3. The V end lost 6 bases, the J end lost 7 bases, and 12 bases lay between the germline ends. Germline-derived CDR1 and CDR2 are SQVTM and ANQGSEA. As DNA, the CDR3 is TGCAGCGTGTCCCCTAAAGATGAAGCTTTCTTT. Residues: CSVSPKDEAFF.